Shown below are 17 T cell receptor beta chains from a single sample sequenced in a study of control samples from healthy donors and cancer patients. The method was immunoSEQ multiplex PCR; TCRdb's version includes in-frame clones alone and lacks a portion of them. This table holds approximately 49,000 clones, 80% to 90% found once. The sample taken for sequencing was PBMCs. These receptors originate from a woman aged 45-60 years with lung cancer.

This rearrangement joins TRBV19 to TRBJ1-2; no firm D call. The CDR3 is 11 residues long. V lost 4 bases to trimming and J lost 9 bases, with 9 bases between them. From germline, CDR1 is LNHDA and CDR2 SQIVND (reference sequence). Here the CDR3 DNA reads TGTGCCAGTAGTACCTTAAGGAGCTACACCTTC. This sequence encodes CASSTLRSYTF.

V gene TRBV28 combines with J gene TRBJ2-2, with D possibly TRBD1 on 6 matching bases. Trimming cost V 1 base and J 8 bases, with 11 bases left between them. Looked up from germline, CDR1 is MDHEN and CDR2 is SYDVKM. The CDR3 sequence is 14 residues long. CDR3: CASSLSGARGELFF. CDR3 DNA sequence: TGTGCCAGCAGTTTATCAGGGGCGCGAGGGGAGCTGTTTTTT.

The J gene is TRBJ2-3, the V gene TRBV15, with 11 nucleotides matching TRBD2. The J segment lost 2 bases and the V segment lost 1 base, leaving 8 bases of the junction unmatched. This CDR3 region has 18 residues. Germline V gene lookup returns CDR1 LNHNV and CDR2 YYDKDF (reference sequence). CDR3: CATSRALAGGPATDTQYF. CDR3 sequence (DNA): TGTGCCACCAGCAGAGCGCTAGCGGGGGGCCCCGCCACAGATACGCAGTATTTT.

This rearrangement joins TRBV5-4 to TRBJ1-1; 11 bases line up with TRBD1. Germline-derived CDR1 and CDR2 are SGHNT and YYREEE (reference sequence). V lost 4 bases, J lost 3 bases, and 8 bases stayed unmatched. This CDR3 has 16 residues. The CDR3 DNA sequence: TGTGCCAGCAGCCTGGGGACAGGGGGTTTGGACACTGAAGCTTTCTTT. Its translation is CASSLGTGGLDTEAFF.

This chain links TRBV3-1 (or the pseudogene TRBV3-2) with TRBJ1-1, with 9 bases identical to TRBD1. Germline loops: CDR1 LGHDT, CDR2 YNNKEL (reference sequence). The CDR3 runs 14 residues. Trimming removed 1 base from V and 5 bases from J; junction bases left unmatched: 2. CDR3 DNA sequence: TGTGCCAGCAGCCAAGGACAGGGGGTTACTGAAGCTTTCTTT. Amino acids: CASSQGQGVTEAFF.

The genes are TRBV7-6 and TRBJ1-1; no definite D call. CDR3 length: 13 residues. The germline V and J ends were trimmed by 3 bases and 1 base, with 6 bases remaining between them. Germline V gives CDR1 SGHVS, CDR2 FNYEAQ. For the CDR3, the DNA is TGTGCCAGCAGCTTGGGCAGGAACACTGAAGCTTTCTTT. It encodes CASSLGRNTEAFF.

This rearrangement joins TRBV7-9 to TRBJ2-2; 9 bases map to TRBD1. Germline V gene data show CDR1 as SEHNR and CDR2 as FQNEAQ (reference sequence). V trimming: 5 bases; J trimming: 4 bases; junction bases outside the gene matches: 5. The CDR3 spans 15 residues. CDR3 nucleotide sequence: TGTGCCAGCAGCGATAGACAGGGGGGCACCGGGGAGCTGTTTTTT. Residues: CASSDRQGGTGELFF.

There are a few counts of this clone. The chain joins TRBV7-2 to TRBJ1-5; possible D gene TRBD1, 6 bases. The germline V and J ends were trimmed by 5 bases and 3 bases, with 17 bases remaining between them. Germline CDR1 is SGHTA and CDR2 is FQGNSA. This CDR3 spans 16 amino acids. This chain's CDR3 is CASSQEGGRVNQPQHF. The CDR3 coding sequence is TGTGCCAGCAGCCAGGAGGGGGGCAGGGTCAATCAGCCCCAGCATTTT.

The chain joins TRBV7-2 to TRBJ1-2, with D hard to call. V was pared by 1 base and J by 0 bases, with 9 bases between. The CDR3 consists of 15 residues. CDR1 and CDR2 from the germline V gene are SGHTA and FQGNSA. The CDR3 nucleotides are TGTGCCAGCAGCTTAGGACCCCCGGCTAACTATGGCTACACCTTC. It yields the protein CASSLGPPANYGYTF. Together with reference TRBV7-2 and TRBJ1-2, the CDR3 gives the full variable domain: GAGVSQSPSNKVTEKGKDVELRCDPISGHTALYWYRQSLGQGLEFLIYFQGNSAPDKSGLPSDRFSAERTGGSVSTLTIQRTQQEDSAVYLCASSLGPPANYGYTFGSGTRLTVV.

The chain combines TRBV24-1 with TRBJ2-1; possibly TRBD1 for D (6 bases). The CDR3 covers 14 residues. The V end lost 1 base, the J end lost 8 bases, and 11 bases lay between the germline ends. CDR1 and CDR2 (germline): KGHDR, SFDVKD. The CDR3 loop is CATSDFAGADEQFF. The CDR3 nucleotides are TGTGCCACCAGTGATTTTGCAGGGGCGGATGAGCAGTTCTTC.

The rearrangement uses TRBV5-1 and TRBJ2-7; either TRBD1 or TRBD2 may supply D (5 bases each). Trimming removed 2 bases at V and 12 bases at J, with 21 bases between. The CDR3 consists of 14 residues. Germline lookup yields CDR1 SGHRS and CDR2 YFSETQ. In DNA, the CDR3 is TGCGCCAGCAGCTTCGGCCAGCCCCAAGAGAGGGGGTACTTC. This translates into CASSFGQPQERGYF.

J is TRBJ2-1 and V is TRBV15, with no clear D. This CDR3 has 12 amino acids. Trimming shortened V by 0 bases and J by 14 bases, and 11 bases separated the two germline ends. From germline, CDR1 is LNHNV and CDR2 YYDKDF (reference sequence). CDR3 DNA sequence: TGTGCCACCAGCAGAGACCCCCGTAGAGAGTTCTTC. The encoded protein is CATSRDPRREFF.

V and J are TRBV28 and TRBJ1-2; D might be TRBD1 (6 bases). Germline values: CDR1 MDHEN, CDR2 SYDVKM. The CDR3 spans 15 residues. V was trimmed by 2 bases and J by 4 bases, leaving 14 bases between them. CDR3 in DNA: TGTGCCAGCAGTTTAACTTCTGGGGGGCTCTATGGCTACACCTTC. This codes for CASSLTSGGLYGYTF.

The chain employs TRBV2 and TRBJ1-5, with 9 bases matching TRBD1. This CDR3 is 15 amino acids long. Germline loops: CDR1 SNHLY, CDR2 FYNNEI. Trimming at V came to 8 bases and at J to 0 bases, leaving 5 bases not matched to a gene. CDR3 residues: CASRDREDSNQPQHF. The CDR3 DNA follows: TGTGCCAGCCGGGACAGGGAAGATAGCAATCAGCCCCAGCATTTT. Full variable domain (remainder filled in from reference TRBV2 and TRBJ1-5): EPEVTQTPSHQVTQMGQEVILRCVPISNHLYFYWYRQILGQKVEFLVSFYNNEISEKSEIFDDQFSVERPDGSNFTLKIRSTKLEDSAMYFCASRDREDSNQPQHFGDGTRLSIL.

The rearrangement uses TRBV27 and TRBJ2-1; D gene unclear. Germline CDR1 MNHEY, CDR2 SMNVEV (reference sequence). This CDR3 contains 16 residues. Deletions cut 1 base from V and 0 bases from J, with 10 bases between. CDR3 sequence reads: CASSLYGASSYNEQFF. The CDR3 DNA is TGTGCCAGCAGTTTATACGGAGCTAGCTCCTACAATGAGCAGTTCTTC.

The chain couples TRBV7-8 to TRBJ1-5; 9 nucleotides agree with TRBD1. The trim removed 1 base at V and 4 bases at J, leaving 2 bases unmatched. The CDR3 has 15 amino acids. CDR1 and CDR2 (germline): SGHVS, FQNEAQ. This CDR3 reads CASSLGGTGNQPQHF. CDR3 in DNA: TGTGCCAGCAGCTTAGGAGGGACAGGGAATCAGCCCCAGCATTTT.

The V call is TRBV11-2, the J call TRBJ1-1; D gene ambiguous. The germline CDR1 and CDR2 sequences are SGHAT and FQNNGV. With 1 base removed from V and 4 bases from J, the gap between germline ends came to 16 bases. CDR3 size: 16 residues. For the CDR3, the DNA is TGTGCCAGCAGCTTAGTCGTGTCCCCCCCGGGCACTGAAGCTTTCTTT. Its translation is CASSLVVSPPGTEAFF.